Shown below are 21 T cell receptor beta chains from a single sample sequenced in a study of shared clonotypes between healthy human individuals. Repertoires were generated with immunoSEQ multiplex PCR, while TCRdb's copy carries only in-frame clones and drops some. The sample holds about 2.3 million clones, 93% seen once. The sequenced sample was naive CD4+ T cells from PBMCs. Subset described: CD45RA+ positively selected. These receptors came from a man aged 18 to 29 in good health. Some clones in this sample may be carry-over from other donors' samples.

DNA of the CDR3: TGTGCCAGCAGTACCTCTAACTATGGCTACACCTTC. This encodes CASSTSNYGYTF. V is TRBV28 and J is TRBJ1-2, with D unclear. V lost 5 bases and J 0 bases, leaving 4 bases between the germline ends. CDR3 size: 12 residues. Looked up from germline, CDR1 is MDHEN and CDR2 is SYDVKM.

V is TRBV11-3 and J is TRBJ2-4; D call uncertain. The V and J ends lost 0 bases and 5 bases respectively, with 11 bases between them. Germline assignment: CDR1 SGHNT and CDR2 YENEEA. This CDR3 has 15 residues. The CDR3 reads CASSLDGNSQNIQYF. DNA for the CDR3: TGTGCCAGCAGCTTAGACGGCAACAGCCAAAACATTCAGTACTTC. The full variable domain, in which reference TRBV11-3 and TRBJ2-4 provide the parts outside the CDR3, is EAGVVQSPRYKIIEKKQPVAFWCNPISGHNTLYWYLQNLGQGPELLIRYENEEAVDDSQLPKDRFSAERLKGVDSTLKIQPAELGDSAVYLCASSLDGNSQNIQYFGAGTRLSVL.

This clone was found once. The V and J genes are TRBV5-6 and TRBJ2-3, with unresolved D. Germline V lookup: CDR1 SGHDT, CDR2 YYEEEE. The CDR3 totals 13 residues. V gave up 1 base and J gave up 4 bases, with 7 bases separating them. In DNA form, the CDR3 reads TGTGCCAGCAGCTTGCTCAGGTCAGATACGCAGTATTTT. It is translated as CASSLLRSDTQYF. The full variable domain, its missing parts supplied by reference TRBV5-6 and TRBJ2-3, is DAGVTQSPTHLIKTRGQQVTLRCSPKSGHDTVSWYQQALGQGPQFIFQYYEEEERQRGNFPDRFSGHQFPNYSSELNVNALLLGDSALYLCASSLLRSDTQYFGPGTRLTVL.

Only one count was recorded for this clone. The chain is built from TRBV29-1 and TRBJ2-1; the match to TRBD2 covers 16 bases. Per the germline V gene, CDR1 is SQVTM and CDR2 is ANQGSEA. This CDR3 region has 22 residues. J lost 6 bases, V lost 2 bases, and 22 bases had no gene match. CDR3 DNA sequence: TGCAGCGTTGAACCGGGACAGCGTCGTTCCGGGACTAGCGGGAGGGCCGGCAATGAGCAGTTCTTC. Translated: CSVEPGQRRSGTSGRAGNEQFF.

This rearrangement joins TRBV9 to TRBJ1-2, with D perhaps TRBD1 (6 bases). The germline CDR1 and CDR2 sequences are SGDLS and YYNGEE. V was clipped by 3 bases and J by 6 bases, with 15 bases between them. The CDR3 contains 14 residues. CDR3 DNA: TGTGCCAGCAGCGCGGAGGGGGGTAGGAATGGCTACACCTTC. Translation gives CASSAEGGRNGYTF.

The chain links TRBV2 to TRBJ2-1; 8 nucleotides match TRBD2. The V and J ends lost 6 bases and 11 bases, in that order; junction bases with no gene match: 9. The V gene's germline CDR1 is SNHLY and CDR2 FYNNEI. The CDR3 has 13 residues. CDR3 sequence (DNA): TGTGCCAGCAGGCCGGGGGGGCCGGGTCAGCAGTTCTTC. It codes for CASRPGGPGQQFF.

CDR3 DNA: TGTGCCAGTATTGGCGGCCCTAGGGTCACCGGGGAGCTGTTTTTT. It specifies CASIGGPRVTGELFF. This sequence joins TRBV19 and TRBJ2-2; D unclear. This CDR3 contains 15 residues. The V gene lost 7 bases and the J gene lost 4 bases, with 16 bases spanning the gap. CDR1 is LNHDA and CDR2 is SQIVND in the germline V gene (reference sequence). Based on the CDR3 plus reference TRBV19 and TRBJ2-2, the full variable domain is DGGITQSPKYLFRKEGQNVTLSCEQNLNHDAMYWYRQDPGQGLRLIYYSQIVNDFQKGDIAEGYSVSREKKESFPLTVTSAQKNPTAFYLCASIGGPRVTGELFFGEGSRLTVL.

The rearrangement uses TRBV6-5 and TRBJ2-1, with 15 bases aligning to TRBD2. Germline assignment: CDR1 MNHEY and CDR2 SVGAGI. V lost 5 bases to trimming and J lost 10 bases; unmatched junction nucleotides: 6. CDR3 size: 15 residues. CDR3 region: CASSTGLAGGREQFF. The CDR3 DNA follows: TGTGCCAGCAGTACGGGACTAGCGGGAGGTAGGGAGCAGTTCTTC.

V gene TRBV7-8 combines with J gene TRBJ2-7, with TRBD2 matching 8 bases. V shed 2 bases and J 3 bases; nucleotides not matched to a gene: 12. Germline V CDR1 and CDR2: SGHVS, FQNEAQ. This CDR3 is 17 amino acids long. The chain's CDR3 is CASSLLVGGRSFYEQYF. CDR3 bases: TGTGCCAGCAGCTTATTGGTTGGCGGGAGGAGCTTCTACGAGCAGTACTTC. Combining the CDR3 with reference TRBV7-8 and TRBJ2-7 gives the whole variable domain GAGVSQSPRYKVAKRGQDVALRCDPISGHVSLFWYQQALGQGPEFLTYFQNEAQLDKSGLPSDRFFAERPEGSVSTLKIQRTQQEDSAVYLCASSLLVGGRSFYEQYFGPGTRLTVT.

The V and J genes are TRBV28 and TRBJ1-2; tentative D call: TRBD1 (6 bases). This CDR3 has 12 amino acids. The germline V gene has CDR1 MDHEN and CDR2 SYDVKM. Trimming cost V 3 bases and J 6 bases, with 8 bases left between them. The CDR3 sequence is CASSLRGHGYTF. CDR3 DNA: TGTGCCAGCAGTTTGCGGGGGCATGGCTACACCTTC.

CDR3 nucleotide sequence: TGTGCCAGTAGTCCTATAGCGGGAACGGGGCAGTACTTC. Translation: CASSPIAGTGQYF. The rearrangement joins TRBV19 to TRBJ2-7; TRBD2 matches at 8 bases. The V gene's germline CDR1 is LNHDA and CDR2 SQIVND (reference sequence). The CDR3 totals 13 residues. The ends lost 5 bases at V and 9 bases at J; junction bases unmatched: 9.

On this clone: This same CDR3 is encoded by further DNA sequences in the sample. This chain links TRBV9 with TRBJ1-2; D is uncertain. V shed 1 base and J shed 2 bases, with 6 bases lying between them. Germline values: CDR1 SGDLS, CDR2 YYNGEE. This CDR3 has 13 residues. The CDR3 nucleotides are TGTGCCAGCAGCGTAACGGGGAACTATGGCTACACCTTC. Residues: CASSVTGNYGYTF.

The chain has TRBV4-2 and TRBJ2-4; D remains unclear. The CDR3 runs 12 residues. The germline V gene has CDR1 LGHNA and CDR2 YNFKEQ. Trimming took off 4 bases at V and 9 bases at J, with 10 bases between the two ends. DNA of the CDR3: TGTGCCAGCAGCCTGTCAGTCGGCATTCAGTACTTC. Protein sequence: CASSLSVGIQYF.

This chain connects TRBV10-3 to TRBJ2-7; D possibly matches TRBD1 or TRBD2 (5 bases each). This CDR3 is built from 14 residues. Germline CDR1 ENHRY, CDR2 SYGVKD. The germline V and J ends were trimmed by 6 bases and 0 bases, with 12 bases remaining between them. DNA for the CDR3: TGTGCCATCAGCGGGACCGATAGCTCCTACGAGCAGTACTTC. As protein: CAISGTDSSYEQYF.

The V call is TRBV25-1, the J call TRBJ2-1; D uncertain. V lost 7 bases to trimming and J lost 6 bases, with 10 bases between them. CDR1 is MGHDK, CDR2 SYGVNS, per germline. This CDR3 is built from 12 residues. The CDR3 region is CASKGFVNEQFF. The CDR3 coding sequence is TGTGCCAGCAAAGGGTTTGTCAATGAGCAGTTCTTC.

This clone has just one count. V usage is TRBV6-1 and J usage is TRBJ1-5; a weak D match, TRBD1 (5 bases). This CDR3 region has 16 residues. V lost 4 bases to trimming and J lost 2 bases, with 15 bases between them. Germline CDR1 is MNHNS and CDR2 is SASEGT. CDR3 sequence: CASSVAGTVGNQPQHF. CDR3 sequence (DNA): TGTGCCAGCAGTGTCGCCGGGACGGTGGGCAATCAGCCCCAGCATTTT.

V gene TRBV7-2 combines with J gene TRBJ2-2, with a possible D match to TRBD2 (6 bases). V gave up 2 bases and J gave up 9 bases, with 10 bases separating them. This CDR3 is 13 amino acids long. In germline, CDR1 is SGHTA, CDR2 FQGNSA. CDR3 sequence (DNA): TGTGCCAGCAGCTTACAGGAGGGCCGGGAGCTGTTTTTT. Protein product: CASSLQEGRELFF.

Concerning this clone: Other DNA sequences of this sample code for an identical CDR3. This chain uses TRBV5-1 with TRBJ2-7; 10 positions match TRBD2. With V trimmed by 0 bases and J by 4 bases, 4 bases remained unmatched. The V gene's germline CDR1 is SGHRS and CDR2 YFSETQ. CDR3 length equals 15 residues. CDR3 DNA sequence: TGCGCCAGCAGCTTGGCGGCTAGCGGGAGATACGAGCAGTACTTC. Encoded protein: CASSLAASGRYEQYF.

The chain carries TRBV5-1 and TRBJ2-3, with D tentatively TRBD2 (5 bases). The CDR3 runs 15 residues. Germline loops: CDR1 SGHRS, CDR2 YFSETQ. Trimming took 0 bases from V and 6 from J, leaving 14 bases between them. The CDR3 spells CASSLVPSPADTQYF. DNA of the CDR3: TGCGCCAGCAGCTTGGTGCCTAGCCCCGCCGATACGCAGTATTTT.

V and J are TRBV29-1 and TRBJ1-1; D gene unclear. This CDR3 region has 13 residues. Looked up from germline, CDR1 is SQVTM and CDR2 is ANQGSEA. The germline V and J ends were trimmed by 0 bases and 4 bases, with 9 bases remaining between them. The CDR3 bases are TGCAGCGTTGAAGATCTATTGGCCACTGAAGCTTTCTTT. It specifies CSVEDLLATEAFF. Based on the CDR3 plus reference TRBV29-1 and TRBJ1-1, the full variable domain is SAVISQKPSRDICQRGTSLTIQCQVDSQVTMMFWYRQQPGQSLTLIATANQGSEATYESGFVIDKFPISRPNLTFSTLTVSNMSPEDSSIYLCSVEDLLATEAFFGQGTRLTVV.

A single count supports this clone. The chain joins TRBV2 to TRBJ1-5; D ambiguous. The germline V gene encodes CDR1 SNHLY and CDR2 FYNNEI. This CDR3 spans 16 amino acids. V was cut by 4 bases and J by 7 bases, with 20 bases left in between. This chain's CDR3 is CASSGVGGGPDQPQHF. The CDR3 DNA reads as TGTGCCAGCAGTGGAGTCGGCGGTGGCCCGGACCAGCCCCAGCATTTT.